These 6 T cell receptor beta chains came from one sample sequenced in a study of graft-versus-host responses after intestinal transplantation. Repertoires were generated with immunoSEQ multiplex PCR, while TCRdb's copy carries only in-frame clones and drops some. Of about 40,000 clones in the sample, roughly nine tenths are singletons; the top ten hold over 2%. The source was PBMCs, collected 300 to 320 days after intestinal transplant. Receptor source: a human patient who received an intestinal transplant, so some T cells may come from the graft donor.

The V and J genes are TRBV4-2 and TRBJ1-6; D gene ambiguous. The CDR3 is made up of 15 amino acids. Trimming removed 0 bases from V and 9 bases from J, with 12 bases in between. Per the germline V gene, CDR1 is LGHNA and CDR2 is YNFKEQ. CDR3 residues: CASSQDLPAASPLHF. The CDR3 bases are TGTGCCAGCAGCCAAGATTTACCGGCTGCTTCACCCCTCCACTTT.

The V and J genes are TRBV10-2 and TRBJ2-7; D ambiguous. This CDR3 comprises 11 residues. Germline lookup yields CDR1 WSHSY and CDR2 SAAADI. V was shortened by 7 bases and J by 6 bases, with 10 bases between the two germline ends. The CDR3 loop reads CASTAKSEQYF. Here the CDR3 DNA reads TGCGCCAGCACGGCAAAGAGCGAGCAGTACTTC.

The chain employs TRBV7-3 and TRBJ2-2, with TRBD1 as a possible D gene (5 bases). The germline gives CDR1 SGHTA, CDR2 FQGTGA. The CDR3 has 14 amino acids. Trimming removed 6 bases from V and 6 bases from J, with 14 bases in between. The CDR3 is CASRPSQAPGELFF. CDR3 bases: TGTGCCAGCAGACCTTCACAGGCCCCCGGGGAGCTGTTTTTT.

V usage is TRBV6-5 and J usage is TRBJ2-1, with D uncertain. With 2 bases removed from V and 0 bases from J, the gap between germline ends came to 8 bases. This CDR3 is built from 15 residues. Germline loops: CDR1 MNHEY, CDR2 SVGAGI. The CDR3 protein is CASSYRRISYNEQFF. The CDR3 DNA sequence: TGTGCCAGCAGTTACCGGCGGATCTCCTACAATGAGCAGTTCTTC.

The chain uses TRBV4-1 and TRBJ2-2, with 7 bases aligning to TRBD2. This CDR3 comprises 17 residues. V was pared by 2 bases and J by 6 bases, with 12 bases of the junction left unmatched. Per the germline V gene, CDR1 is MGHRA and CDR2 is YSYEKL. CDR3: CASSQSSGAGLAGELFF. CDR3 in DNA: TGCGCCAGCAGCCAATCTTCCGGAGCGGGACTCGCCGGGGAGCTGTTTTTT.

The chain is built from TRBV11-1 and TRBJ2-2, with 8 bases aligning to TRBD2. Germline CDR1 reads SGHAT; CDR2 reads FQDESV (reference sequence). After removal of 1 base from V and 1 base from J, the junction contained 11 bases not matched to a gene. The CDR3 totals 19 residues. Here the CDR3 reads CASSLVGGWLAGNTGELFF. DNA for the CDR3: TGTGCCAGCAGCTTAGTGGGAGGCTGGCTAGCGGGGAACACCGGGGAGCTGTTTTTT.